By share, the clone carrying this T cell receptor (beta chain) ranks as medium-sized (0.01 to 0.1%). No antigen is known for it. The source of the sample is a study of tumor-infiltrating lymphocytes in localized non-small cell lung cancer. The overall study: The cohort mixed smokers and never-smokers, several histologies, and some post-neoadjuvant-chemotherapy samples. Tumor tissue and non-adjacent uninvolved lung came from each patient. Study observations and caveats: Not all patients were TCR sequenced, owing to tissue quantity. Compared with uninvolved lung, tumors showed higher T cell infiltration by TCRbeta sequencing.

J lost 5 bases, V lost 5 bases, and 6 bases had no gene match. The CDR3 covers 14 residues. Germline V gene sequence: CDR1 SGHVS, CDR2 FNYEAQ. The protocol was immunoSEQ multiplex PCR, while the TCRdb copy is restricted to in-frame clones and leaves out a portion. Found here are over 2,500 clones, 43% of them singletons; the top ten hold roughly a fifth. The clonotype comes from a human donor with non-small cell lung cancer. Sequenced: uninvolved lung tissue not adjacent to the tumor. The chain links TRBV7-6 to TRBJ2-5, with 9 bases matching TRBD1. The CDR3 sequence: CASSRGQGWETQYF. Here the CDR3 DNA reads TGTGCCAGCAGCCGCGGACAGGGGTGGGAGACCCAGTACTTC.